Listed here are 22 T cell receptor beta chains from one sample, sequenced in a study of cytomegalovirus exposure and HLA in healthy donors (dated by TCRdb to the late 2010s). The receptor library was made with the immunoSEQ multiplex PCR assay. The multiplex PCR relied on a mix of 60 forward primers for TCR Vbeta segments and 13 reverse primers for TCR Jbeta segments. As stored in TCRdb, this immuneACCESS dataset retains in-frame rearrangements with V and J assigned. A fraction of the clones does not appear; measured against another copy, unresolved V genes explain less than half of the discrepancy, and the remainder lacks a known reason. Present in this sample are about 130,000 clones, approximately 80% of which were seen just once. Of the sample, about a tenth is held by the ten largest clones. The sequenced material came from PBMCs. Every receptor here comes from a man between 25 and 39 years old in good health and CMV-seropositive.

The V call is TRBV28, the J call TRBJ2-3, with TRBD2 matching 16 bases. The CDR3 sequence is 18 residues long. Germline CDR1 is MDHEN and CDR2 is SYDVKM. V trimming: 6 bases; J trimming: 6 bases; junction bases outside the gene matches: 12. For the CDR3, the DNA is TGTGCCAGCAGGACACTGGGACTAGCGGGAGGGATGATCGATACGCAGTATTTT. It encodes CASRTLGLAGGMIDTQYF.

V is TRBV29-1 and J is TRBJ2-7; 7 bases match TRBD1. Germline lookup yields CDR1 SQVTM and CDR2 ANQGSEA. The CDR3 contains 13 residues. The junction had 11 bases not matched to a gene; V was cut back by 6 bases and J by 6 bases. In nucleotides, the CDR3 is TGCAGCGTAGAGGAACCAAACAGGGGCGAGCAGTACTTC. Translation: CSVEEPNRGEQYF.

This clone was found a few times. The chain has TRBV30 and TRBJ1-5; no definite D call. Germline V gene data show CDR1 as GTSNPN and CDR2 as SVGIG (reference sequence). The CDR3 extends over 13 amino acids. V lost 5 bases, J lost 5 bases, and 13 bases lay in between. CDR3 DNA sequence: TGTGCCTGGGGCGACTCGAACGATCAGCCCCAGCATTTT. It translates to CAWGDSNDQPQHF.

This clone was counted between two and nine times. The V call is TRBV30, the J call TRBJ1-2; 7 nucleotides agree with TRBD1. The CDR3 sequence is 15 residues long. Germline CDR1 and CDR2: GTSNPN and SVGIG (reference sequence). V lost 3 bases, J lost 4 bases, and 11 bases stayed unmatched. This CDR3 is CAWRAPGGFGYGYTF. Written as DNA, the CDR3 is TGTGCCTGGAGGGCGCCAGGGGGGTTCGGCTATGGCTACACCTTC.

In DNA, the CDR3 is TGCGCCAGCAGCCGGAGAACGCGGAACACCGGGGAGCTGTTTTTT. Translated, it gives CASSRRTRNTGELFF. The chain employs TRBV5-1 and TRBJ2-2; no reliable D call. CDR3 length equals 15 residues. Germline V lookup: CDR1 SGHRS, CDR2 YFSETQ. V was trimmed by 4 bases and J by 1 base, leaving 11 bases between them. The full variable domain, with the rest looked up from reference TRBV5-1 and TRBJ2-2, is KAGVTQTPRYLIKTRGQQVTLSCSPISGHRSVSWYQQTPGQGLQFLFEYFSETQRNKGNFPGRFSGRQFSNSRSEMNVSTLELGDSALYLCASSRRTRNTGELFFGEGSRLTVL.

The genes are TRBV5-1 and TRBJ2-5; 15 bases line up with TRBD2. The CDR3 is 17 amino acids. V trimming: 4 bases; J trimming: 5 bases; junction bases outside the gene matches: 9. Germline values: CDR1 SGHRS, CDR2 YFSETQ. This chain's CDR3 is CASSPEGLAGGSETQYF. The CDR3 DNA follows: TGCGCCAGCAGCCCCGAGGGACTAGCGGGAGGATCGGAGACCCAGTACTTC.

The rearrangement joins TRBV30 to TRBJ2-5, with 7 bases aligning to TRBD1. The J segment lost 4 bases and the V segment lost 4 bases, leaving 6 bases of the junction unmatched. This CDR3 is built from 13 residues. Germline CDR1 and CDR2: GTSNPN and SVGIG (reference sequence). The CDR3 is CAWNRGLRETQYF. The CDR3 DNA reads TGTGCCTGGAACAGGGGTCTTAGAGAGACCCAGTACTTC.

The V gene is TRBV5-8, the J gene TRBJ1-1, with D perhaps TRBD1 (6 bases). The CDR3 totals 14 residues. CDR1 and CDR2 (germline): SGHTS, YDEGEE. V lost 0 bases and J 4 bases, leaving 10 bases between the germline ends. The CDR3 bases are TGTGCCAGCAGCTTGGGGCAGGGGAGCACTGAAGCTTTCTTT. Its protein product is CASSLGQGSTEAFF.

The CDR3 DNA follows: TGTGCCAGCAGTATTACGGGAAACTATGGCTACACCTTC. Translated, it gives CASSITGNYGYTF. V gene TRBV27 combines with J gene TRBJ1-2, with D uncertain. Trimming stripped 5 bases from V and 2 bases from J, with 9 bases between. The CDR3 is 13 residues long. Looked up from germline, CDR1 is MNHEY and CDR2 is SMNVEV (reference sequence).

The CDR3 sequence is CASSQDTTGARNGYTF. In DNA, the CDR3 is TGCGCCAGCAGCCAAGATACGACAGGGGCTCGTAATGGCTACACCTTC. V and J are TRBV4-3 and TRBJ1-2, with 8 bases that match TRBD1. After removal of 0 bases from V and 6 bases from J, the junction contained 9 bases not matched to a gene. The CDR3 totals 16 residues. Germline CDR1 reads LGHNA; CDR2 reads YSLEER.

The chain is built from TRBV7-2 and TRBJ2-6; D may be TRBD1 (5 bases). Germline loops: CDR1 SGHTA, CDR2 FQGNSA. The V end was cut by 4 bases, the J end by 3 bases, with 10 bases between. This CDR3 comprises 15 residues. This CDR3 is CASSSQGGGANVLTF. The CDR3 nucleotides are TGTGCCAGCAGCTCCCAGGGTGGTGGGGCCAACGTCCTGACTTTC.

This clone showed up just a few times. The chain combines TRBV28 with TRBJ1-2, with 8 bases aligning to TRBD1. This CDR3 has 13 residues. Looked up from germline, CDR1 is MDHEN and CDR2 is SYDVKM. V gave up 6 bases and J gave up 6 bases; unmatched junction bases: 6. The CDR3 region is CASRPNRGDGYTF. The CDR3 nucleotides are TGTGCCAGCAGGCCAAACAGGGGGGATGGCTACACCTTC.

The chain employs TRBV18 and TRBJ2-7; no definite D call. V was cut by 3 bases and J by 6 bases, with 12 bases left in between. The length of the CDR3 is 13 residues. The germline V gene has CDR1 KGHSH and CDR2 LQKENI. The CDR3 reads CASSPGKRVEQYF. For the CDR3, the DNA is TGTGCCAGCTCACCCGGAAAGCGCGTCGAGCAGTACTTC.

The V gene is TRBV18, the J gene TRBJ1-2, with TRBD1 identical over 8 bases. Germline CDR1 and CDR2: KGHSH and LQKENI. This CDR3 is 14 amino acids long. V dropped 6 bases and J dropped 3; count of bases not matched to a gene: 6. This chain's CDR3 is CASSDQTGDYGYTF. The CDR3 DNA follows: TGTGCCAGCTCGGATCAGACAGGGGACTATGGCTACACCTTC.

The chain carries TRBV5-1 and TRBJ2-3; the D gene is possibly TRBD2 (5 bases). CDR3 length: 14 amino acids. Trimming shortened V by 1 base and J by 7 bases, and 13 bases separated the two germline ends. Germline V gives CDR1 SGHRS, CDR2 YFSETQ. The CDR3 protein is CASSLRGLGNTQYF. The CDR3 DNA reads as TGCGCCAGCAGCTTGCGAGGGTTGGGAAATACGCAGTATTTT. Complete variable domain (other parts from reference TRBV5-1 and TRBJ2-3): KAGVTQTPRYLIKTRGQQVTLSCSPISGHRSVSWYQQTPGQGLQFLFEYFSETQRNKGNFPGRFSGRQFSNSRSEMNVSTLELGDSALYLCASSLRGLGNTQYFGPGTRLTVL.

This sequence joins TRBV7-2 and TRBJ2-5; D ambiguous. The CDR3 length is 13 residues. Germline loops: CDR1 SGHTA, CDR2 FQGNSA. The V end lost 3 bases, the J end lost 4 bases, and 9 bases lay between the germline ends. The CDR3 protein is CASSLQSGETQYF. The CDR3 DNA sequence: TGTGCCAGCAGCTTGCAGTCAGGAGAGACCCAGTACTTC.

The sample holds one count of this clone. The CDR3 nucleotides are TGTGCCATCAGTGATAGGACAGGGGAAACCGATGAGCAGTTCTTC. Translated: CAISDRTGETDEQFF. The J gene is TRBJ2-1, the V gene TRBV10-3, with TRBD1 matching over 9 bases. Germline values: CDR1 ENHRY, CDR2 SYGVKD. The CDR3 contains 15 residues. V lost 3 bases to trimming and J lost 8 bases; unmatched junction nucleotides: 8.

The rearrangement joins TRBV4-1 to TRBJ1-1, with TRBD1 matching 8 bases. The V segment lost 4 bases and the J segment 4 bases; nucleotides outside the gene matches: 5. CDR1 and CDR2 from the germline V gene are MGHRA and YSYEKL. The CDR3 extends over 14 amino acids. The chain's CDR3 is CASSPRTGSTEAFF. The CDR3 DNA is TGCGCCAGCAGCCCCAGGACAGGGAGCACTGAAGCTTTCTTT.

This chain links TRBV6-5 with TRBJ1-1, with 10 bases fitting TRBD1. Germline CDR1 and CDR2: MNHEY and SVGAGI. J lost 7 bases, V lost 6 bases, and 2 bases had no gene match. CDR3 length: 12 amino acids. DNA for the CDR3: TGTGCCAGCAGGACAGGGGGCGGTGAAGCTTTCTTT. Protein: CASRTGGGEAFF.

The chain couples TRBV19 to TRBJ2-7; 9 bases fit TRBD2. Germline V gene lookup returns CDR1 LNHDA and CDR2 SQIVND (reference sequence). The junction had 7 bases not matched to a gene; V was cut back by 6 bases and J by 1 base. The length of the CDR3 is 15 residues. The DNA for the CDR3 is TGTGCCAGTAGCCGGATAGCGGGAGAGTCCTACGAGCAGTACTTC. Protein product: CASSRIAGESYEQYF.

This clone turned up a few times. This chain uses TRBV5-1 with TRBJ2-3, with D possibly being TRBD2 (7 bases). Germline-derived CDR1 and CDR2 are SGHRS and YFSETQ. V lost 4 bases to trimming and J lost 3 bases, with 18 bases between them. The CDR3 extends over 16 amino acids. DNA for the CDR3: TGCGCCAGCAGCCGCGAAGGGCGGGGGCGGACAGATACGCAGTATTTT. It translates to CASSREGRGRTDTQYF.

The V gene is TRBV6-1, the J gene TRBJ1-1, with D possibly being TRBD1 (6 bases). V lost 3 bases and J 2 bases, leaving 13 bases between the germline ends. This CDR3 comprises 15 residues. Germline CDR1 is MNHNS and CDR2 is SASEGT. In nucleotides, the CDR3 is TGTGCCAGCAGTGACGAAGCGGACAGAAACACTGAAGCTTTCTTT. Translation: CASSDEADRNTEAFF.